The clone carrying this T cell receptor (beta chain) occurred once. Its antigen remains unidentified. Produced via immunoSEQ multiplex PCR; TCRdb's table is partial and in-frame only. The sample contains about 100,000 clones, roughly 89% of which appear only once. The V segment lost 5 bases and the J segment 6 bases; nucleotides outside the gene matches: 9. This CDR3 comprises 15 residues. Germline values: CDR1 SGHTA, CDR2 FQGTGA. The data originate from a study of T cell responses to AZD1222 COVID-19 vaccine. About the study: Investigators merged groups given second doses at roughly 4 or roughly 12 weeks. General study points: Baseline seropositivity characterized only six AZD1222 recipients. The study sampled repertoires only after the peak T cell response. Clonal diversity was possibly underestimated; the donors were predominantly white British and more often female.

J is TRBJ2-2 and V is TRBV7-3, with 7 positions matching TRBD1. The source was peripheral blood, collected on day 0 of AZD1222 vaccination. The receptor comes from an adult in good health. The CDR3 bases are TGTGCCAGCAGCCTTGACAGGGTGGTGCCCGGGGAGCTGTTTTTT. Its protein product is CASSLDRVVPGELFF.